One T cell receptor beta chain is described in this entry. This CDR3 is built from 15 residues. Trimming shortened V by 5 bases and J by 0 bases, and 14 bases separated the two germline ends. Germline V gene lookup returns CDR1 SGHTA and CDR2 FQGNSA. TCRdb redid the calling of the RT-PCR reads with MiXCR, one entry per CDR3 protein. The table includes hundreds of thousands of distinct CDR3 sequences, 13% to 15% detected once. The receptor comes from a female donor in good health, serving as a healthy control. The sample taken for sequencing was memory CD4+ T cells from blood. The chain links TRBV7-2 to TRBJ2-7; a possible D gene is TRBD1 (6 bases). In DNA form, the CDR3 reads TGTGCCAGCAGCGCTGGACAGTTCAGCTCCTACGAGCAGTACTTC. Its translation is CASSAGQFSSYEQYF.